The following is a T cell receptor (beta chain) sequence with its context. This clone was seen once. The target of this receptor is not known. No base-level quality is on record; no much larger clone is a single base apart. Collaborating institutions collected whole blood in K2EDTA tubes following their own protocols. For TCRbeta analysis, collaborator samples were shipped as frozen whole blood, as isolated PBMCs, or as DNA extracted from either sample type. The sample originates from a study of blood T cell repertoires in COVID-19 (dated by TCRdb to the early 2020s). Regarding the research as a whole: Samples covering the acute and convalescent phases of COVID-19 were provided by collaborators in the United States, Italy and Spain. The material from the prospective study consisted of cDNA or gDNA derived from T cells, B-cell-depleted T cells, or PBMCs. Subjects who had been exposed to COVID-19, were actively infected with it, or had recovered from it provided the deeply sampled blood TCRbeta repertoires that made up the dataset. A freely available public database, intended as a resource for researchers studying the immune response to SARS-CoV-2, is where the repertoires were released. The samples were drawn from the first 160 participants of the ongoing ImmuneRACE study and from 1,200 or so subjects provided by 6 global collaborators. Sample metadata almost always included a de-identified subject ID, COVID-19 status, age in years and sex. Where available, HLA class I and class II types were taken from metadata supplied by the sample provider and were not determined by assay-based typing. Study-wide findings and limitations: How much clinical and demographic metadata was included differed by source and by participant, and the metadata was provided uncurated.

TCRbeta CDR3 regions were amplified from genomic DNA using the immunoSEQ Assay, a bias-controlled multiplex PCR. The published analysis was carried out like this. The number of nucleated cells in each sample was estimated from the amplification of reference gene primers within the assay. To quantify the absolute abundance of each unique TCRbeta CDR3 rearrangement, sequence reads were collapsed and filtered. For each sample, productive Simpson clonality was calculated as the square root of Simpson's diversity index over productive rearrangements. TCRdb re-hosts the immuneACCESS table, in-frame sequences only. Its copies lack some clones; in the studies checked, an unresolved V gene accounts for under half of them, and the cause for the rest is not known. V, J and clone size reflect that table, while D and trimming were determined from the DNA. The sample records roughly 140,000 clones, approximately 88% of which are singletons. The top ten hold about 28% of the sample.

The CDR3 has 15 amino acids, counting the end cysteine and phenylalanine. Just CDR3 DNA is preserved here, 45 bases in frame from base 1. CDR1 SGHTA and CDR2 FQGNSA were looked up in the germline V gene. V gives up 7 bases and J gives up 0 bases, and the segment between their germline ends measures 15 bases. Recombination joined TRBV7-2 with TRBJ1-2; no D gene is confidently identified. This sequence originates from a human donor in a cohort sampled during active COVID-19. Sequencing was carried out using peripheral blood. The CDR3 region has the sequence CASTITHRANYGYTF. The sequence in DNA is TGTGCCAGCACCATCACCCATAGAGCTAACTATGGCTACACCTTC.